This is a list of T cell receptor beta chains from one sample in a study of blood T cell repertoires in COVID-19. Profiled with immunoSEQ multiplex PCR; TCRdb holds only in-frame clones, not every one. The data contain 100,000 to 150,000 clones, around 89% of them singletons. The sample comprised peripheral blood. The receptors were sampled from a middle-aged man with acute or convalescent COVID-19. Each CDR3 is given with its conserved first and last residue. Fields, in order: V gene, J gene, clone size, CDR3 protein. Size tells how often a clone was seen (once, few, many) or the class of an expanded clone, and some rows leave it out.

TRBV30	TRBJ2-3	once	CAWSLTGRGGTDTQYF
TRBV10-2	TRBJ1-2	.	CASSEDRVGGYTF
TRBV12-5	TRBJ1-4	.	CASGLVTGGTKKLFF
TRBV19	TRBJ1-2	.	CASSIGEIYYGYTF
TRBV7-2	TRBJ2-7	.	CASSLRLGAIGEQYF
TRBV27	TRBJ2-6	.	CASKPGTGGLLAFSGANVLTF
TRBV4-1	TRBJ2-7	.	CASSQGLGLHEQYF
TRBV7-9	TRBJ2-2	.	CASSGLAGGAGELFF
TRBV5-6	TRBJ2-5	.	CASSPQGLPGQETQYF
TRBV7-8	TRBJ2-2	.	CASSPRRRTNTGELFF
TRBV4-3	TRBJ2-7	.	CASRPAGALYEQYF
TRBV5-1	TRBJ1-1	.	CASSSLPDRENTEAFF
TRBV12-3/TRBV12-4	TRBJ2-3	.	CASSSLSGNEYF
TRBV10-2	TRBJ1-5	.	CASGADTTINQPQHF
TRBV7-9	TRBJ2-1	.	CASSGRTSGGIYNEQFF
TRBV4-1	TRBJ2-5	.	CASSQTSGEETQYF
TRBV19	TRBJ1-5	.	CASSPNNLGSNQPQHF
TRBV6-5	TRBJ2-5	few	CASSYSRGQETQYF
TRBV6-1	TRBJ2-1	.	CASSEYRGPEQFF
TRBV3-1/TRBV3-2	TRBJ2-5	.	CASSQGVSSGIRETQYF
TRBV20-1	TRBJ2-1	.	CSSPDYNEQFF
TRBV29-1	TRBJ2-4	.	CSGSTSGSGNIQYF
TRBV24-1	TRBJ2-2	once	CATSEPGGGELFF
TRBV11-3	TRBJ2-5	once	CASSLGGTSGTETQYF
TRBV15	TRBJ2-5	.	CATSPFGGWETQYF
TRBV3-1/TRBV3-2	TRBJ1-4	.	CASSQGKVAGREKLFF
TRBV4-3	TRBJ2-7	.	CASSRTGTGPPYEQYF
TRBV10-2	TRBJ2-7	.	CASRRGTGDSYEQYF
TRBV18	TRBJ2-7	.	CASSSWDREIYEQYF
TRBV30	TRBJ1-3	.	CAWSDQNSGNTIYF
TRBV5-1	TRBJ2-3	.	CASSSGTGTTDTQYF
TRBV29-1	TRBJ2-4	.	CSVGWPLGTSGSHRDIQYF
TRBV9	TRBJ2-2	once	CASSVTQGNTGELFF
TRBV7-8	TRBJ2-1	.	CASSSKGLAGLNEQFF
TRBV7-2	TRBJ2-7	once	CANSSDRRSYEQYF
TRBV12-5	TRBJ2-2	.	CASGLVLAGGTAAGELFF
TRBV2	TRBJ1-6	.	CASSESGQGSSPLHF
TRBV6-6	TRBJ2-1	.	CASSFGTRGGNEQFF
TRBV2	TRBJ2-3	.	CASKPGTGRLGDTQYF
TRBV5-4	TRBJ2-1	.	CAALAAADNEQFF
TRBV11-2	TRBJ2-1	.	CASSLNPQVKQFF
TRBV6-5	TRBJ1-5	once	CASTGQGPNNQPQHF
TRBV2	TRBJ2-1	few	CASSERTAGGGNEQFF
TRBV4-3	TRBJ2-7	once	CASSQDTGTAGGPYEQYF
TRBV21-1	TRBJ2-2	.	CASSKEEREAGELFF
TRBV12-3/TRBV12-4	TRBJ1-5	.	CASSPGFQPQHF